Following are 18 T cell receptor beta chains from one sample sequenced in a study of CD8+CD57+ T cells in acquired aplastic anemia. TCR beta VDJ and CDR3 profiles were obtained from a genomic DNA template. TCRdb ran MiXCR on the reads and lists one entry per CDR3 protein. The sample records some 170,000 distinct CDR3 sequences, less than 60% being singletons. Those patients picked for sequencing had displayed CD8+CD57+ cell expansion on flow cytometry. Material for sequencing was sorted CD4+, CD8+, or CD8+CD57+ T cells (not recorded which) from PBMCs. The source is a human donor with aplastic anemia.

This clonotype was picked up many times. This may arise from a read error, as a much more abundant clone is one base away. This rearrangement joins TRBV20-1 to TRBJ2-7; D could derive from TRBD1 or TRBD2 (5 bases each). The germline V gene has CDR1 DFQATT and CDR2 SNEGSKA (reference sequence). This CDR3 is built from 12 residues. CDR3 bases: TGCAGCACATGGGGGAAGGCAGACGAGCAGTACTTC. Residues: CSTWGKADEQYF.

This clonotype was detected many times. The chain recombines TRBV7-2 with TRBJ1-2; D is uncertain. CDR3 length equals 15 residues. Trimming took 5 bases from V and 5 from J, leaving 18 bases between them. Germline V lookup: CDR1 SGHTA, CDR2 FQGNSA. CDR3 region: CASSPPSAALYGYTF. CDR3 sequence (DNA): TGTGCCAGCAGCCCCCCGTCGGCAGCCCTTTATGGCTACACCTTC.

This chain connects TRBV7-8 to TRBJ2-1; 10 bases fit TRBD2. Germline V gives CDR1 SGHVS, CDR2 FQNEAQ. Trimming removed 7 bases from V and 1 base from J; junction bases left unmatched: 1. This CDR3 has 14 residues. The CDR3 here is CASKAGGSYNEQFF. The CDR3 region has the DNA TGTGCCAGCAAAGCGGGGGGGTCCTACAATGAGCAGTTCTTC. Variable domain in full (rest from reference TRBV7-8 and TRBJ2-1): GAGVSQSPRYKVAKRGQDVALRCDPISGHVSLFWYQQALGQGPEFLTYFQNEAQLDKSGLPSDRFFAERPEGSVSTLKIQRTQQEDSAVYLCASKAGGSYNEQFFGPGTRLTVL.

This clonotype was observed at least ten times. The CDR3 here is CASSEGGGWGTQYF. As DNA, the CDR3 is TGTGCCAGCAGTGAAGGAGGGGGTTGGGGGACCCAGTACTTC. The chain joins TRBV6-1 to TRBJ2-5, with a tentative D call TRBD1 (6 bases). The length of the CDR3 is 14 residues. Germline CDR1 is MNHNS and CDR2 is SASEGT. V dropped 1 base and J dropped 7 bases, with 13 bases sitting between them.

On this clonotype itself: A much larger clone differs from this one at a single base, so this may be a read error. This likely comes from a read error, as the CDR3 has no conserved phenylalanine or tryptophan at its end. The chain's CDR3 is CASGLSFEQFS. The CDR3 DNA reads as TGTGCCAGCGGACTTAGCTTTGAGCAGTTCTCC. The chain links TRBV12-3 or TRBV12-4 to TRBJ2-1; D is possibly TRBD2 (5 bases). Trimming cost V 8 bases and J 9 bases, with 11 bases left between them. CDR3 length: 11 amino acids.

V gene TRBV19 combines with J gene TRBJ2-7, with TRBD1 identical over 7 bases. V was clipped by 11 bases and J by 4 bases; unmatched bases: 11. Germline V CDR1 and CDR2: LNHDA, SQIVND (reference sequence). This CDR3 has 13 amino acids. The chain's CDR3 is CAGAWDRGYEQYF. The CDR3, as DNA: TGTGCCGGGGCTTGGGACAGAGGGTACGAGCAGTACTTC.

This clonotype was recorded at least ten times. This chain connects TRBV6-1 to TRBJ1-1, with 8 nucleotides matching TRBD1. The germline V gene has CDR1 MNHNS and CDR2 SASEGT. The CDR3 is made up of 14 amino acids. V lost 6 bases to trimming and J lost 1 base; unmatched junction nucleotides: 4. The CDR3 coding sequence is TGTGCCAGCAGAGCCGGGACAGGGAACACTGAAGCTTTCTTT. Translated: CASRAGTGNTEAFF.

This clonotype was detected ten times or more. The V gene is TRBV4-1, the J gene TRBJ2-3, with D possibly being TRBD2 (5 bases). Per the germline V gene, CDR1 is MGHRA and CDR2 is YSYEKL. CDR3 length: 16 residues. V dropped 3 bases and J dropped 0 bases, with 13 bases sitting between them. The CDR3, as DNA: TGCGCCAGCAGCCAGGCTGCGAGGGTTAGCACAGATACGCAGTATTTT. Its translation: CASSQAARVSTDTQYF.

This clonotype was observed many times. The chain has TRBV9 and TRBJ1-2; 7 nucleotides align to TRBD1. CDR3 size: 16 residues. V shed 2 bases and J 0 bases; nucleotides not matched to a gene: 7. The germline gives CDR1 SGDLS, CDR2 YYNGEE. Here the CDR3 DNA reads TGTGCCAGCAGCGTCACCCAGGGGACAGCTAACTATGGCTACACCTTC. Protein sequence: CASSVTQGTANYGYTF.

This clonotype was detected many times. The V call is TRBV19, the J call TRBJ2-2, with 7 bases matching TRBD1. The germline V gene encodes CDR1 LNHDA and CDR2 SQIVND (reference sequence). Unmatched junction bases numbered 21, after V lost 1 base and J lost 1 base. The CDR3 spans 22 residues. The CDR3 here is CASSIAVTGTDWRRMNTGELFF. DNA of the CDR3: TGTGCCAGTAGTATAGCCGTGACAGGGACGGACTGGCGACGAATGAACACCGGGGAGCTGTTTTTT. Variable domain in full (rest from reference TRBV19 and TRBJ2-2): DGGITQSPKYLFRKEGQNVTLSCEQNLNHDAMYWYRQDPGQGLRLIYYSQIVNDFQKGDIAEGYSVSREKKESFPLTVTSAQKNPTAFYLCASSIAVTGTDWRRMNTGELFFGEGSRLTVL.

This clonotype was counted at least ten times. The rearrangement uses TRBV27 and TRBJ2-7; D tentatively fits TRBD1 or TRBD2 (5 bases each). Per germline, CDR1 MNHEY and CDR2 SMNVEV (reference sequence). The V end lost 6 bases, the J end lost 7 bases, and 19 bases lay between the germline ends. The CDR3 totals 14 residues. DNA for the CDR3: TGTGCCAGCAGGGAGAGGGACGTCTCCAGAGAGCAGTACTTC. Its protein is CASRERDVSREQYF.

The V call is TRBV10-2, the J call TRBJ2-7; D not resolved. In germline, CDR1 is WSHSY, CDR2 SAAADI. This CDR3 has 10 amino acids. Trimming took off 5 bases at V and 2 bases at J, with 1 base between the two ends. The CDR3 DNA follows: TGCGCCAGCAGTACCTACGAGCAGTACTTC. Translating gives CASSTYEQYF.

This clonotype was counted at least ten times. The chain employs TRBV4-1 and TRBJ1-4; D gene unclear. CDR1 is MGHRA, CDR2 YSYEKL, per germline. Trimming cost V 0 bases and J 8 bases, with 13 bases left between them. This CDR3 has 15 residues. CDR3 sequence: CASSQDLAEWEKLFF. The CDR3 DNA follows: TGCGCCAGCAGCCAAGATCTGGCGGAATGGGAAAAACTGTTTTTT.

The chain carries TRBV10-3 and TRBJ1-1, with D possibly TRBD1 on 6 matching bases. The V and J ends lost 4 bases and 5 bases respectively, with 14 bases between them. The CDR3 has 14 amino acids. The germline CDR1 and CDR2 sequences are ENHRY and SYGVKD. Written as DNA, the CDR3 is TGTGCCATCAGTGTCGACACAGGGTTAACTGAAGCTTTCTTT. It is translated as CAISVDTGLTEAFF.

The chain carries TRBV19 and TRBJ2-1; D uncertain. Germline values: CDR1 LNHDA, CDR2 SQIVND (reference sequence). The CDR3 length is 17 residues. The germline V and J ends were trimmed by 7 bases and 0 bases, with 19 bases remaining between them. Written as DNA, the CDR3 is TGTGCCAGTACCCTTGACCCTCGTGGGCTCTCCTACAATGAGCAGTTCTTC. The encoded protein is CASTLDPRGLSYNEQFF.

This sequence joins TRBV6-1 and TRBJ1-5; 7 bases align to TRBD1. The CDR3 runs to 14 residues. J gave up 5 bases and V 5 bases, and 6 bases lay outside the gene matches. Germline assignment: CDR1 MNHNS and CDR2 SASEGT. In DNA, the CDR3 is TGTGCCAGCAGTCGACAGGGTGGGGATCAGCCCCAGCATTTT. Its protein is CASSRQGGDQPQHF.

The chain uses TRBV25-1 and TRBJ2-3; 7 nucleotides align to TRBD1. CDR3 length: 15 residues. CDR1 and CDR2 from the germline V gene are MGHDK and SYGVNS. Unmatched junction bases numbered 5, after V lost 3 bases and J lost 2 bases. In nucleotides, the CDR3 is TGTGCCAGCAGTGACCTCGACAGGGTCACAGATACGCAGTATTTT. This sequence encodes CASSDLDRVTDTQYF.

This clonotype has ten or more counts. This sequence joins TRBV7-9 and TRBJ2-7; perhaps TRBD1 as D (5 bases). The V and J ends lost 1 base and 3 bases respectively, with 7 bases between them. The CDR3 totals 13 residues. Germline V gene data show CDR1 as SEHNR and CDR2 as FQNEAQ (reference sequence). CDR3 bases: TGTGCCAGCAGCTTAGAAGACAGCTACGAGCAGTACTTC. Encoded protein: CASSLEDSYEQYF. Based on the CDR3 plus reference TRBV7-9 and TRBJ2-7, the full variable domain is DTGVSQNPRHKITKRGQNVTFRCDPISEHNRLYWYRQTLGQGPEFLTYFQNEAQLEKSRLLSDRFSAERPKGSFSTLEIQRTEQGDSAMYLCASSLEDSYEQYFGPGTRLTVT.